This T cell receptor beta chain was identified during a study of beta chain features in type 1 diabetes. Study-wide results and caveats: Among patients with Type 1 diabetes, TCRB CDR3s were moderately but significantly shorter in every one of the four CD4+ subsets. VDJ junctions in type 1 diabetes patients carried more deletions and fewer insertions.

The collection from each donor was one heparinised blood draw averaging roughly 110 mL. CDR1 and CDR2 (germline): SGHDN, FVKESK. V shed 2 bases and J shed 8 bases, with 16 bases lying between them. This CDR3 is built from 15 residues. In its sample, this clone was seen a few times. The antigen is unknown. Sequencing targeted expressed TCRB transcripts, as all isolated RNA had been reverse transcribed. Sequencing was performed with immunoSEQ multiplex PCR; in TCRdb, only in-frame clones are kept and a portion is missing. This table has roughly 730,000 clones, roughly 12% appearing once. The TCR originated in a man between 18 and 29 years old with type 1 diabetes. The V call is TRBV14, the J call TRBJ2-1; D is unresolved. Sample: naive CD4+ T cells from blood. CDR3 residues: CASSQRGSGGDEQFF. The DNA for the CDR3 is TGTGCCAGCAGCCAAAGAGGATCTGGCGGAGATGAGCAGTTCTTC.